These 15 T cell receptor beta chains came from one sample sequenced in a study of T cells after yellow fever vaccination. TCRdb processed the 5' RACE reads anew with MiXCR; each CDR3 protein has one entry. The data contain about 630,000 distinct CDR3 sequences, around an eighth of them singletons. The sample in question was PBMCs, obtained on the day of the yellow fever booster vaccination. The receptors stem from a man aged 30 to 39 who received the YFV17D yellow fever vaccine.

This clonotype was recorded a few times. V usage is TRBV12-3 or TRBV12-4 and J usage is TRBJ1-2; D is unresolved. The length of the CDR3 is 13 residues. With 2 bases removed from V and 4 bases from J, the gap between germline ends came to 8 bases. The CDR3 is CASSLRATYGYTF. In DNA form, the CDR3 reads TGTGCCAGCAGTTTACGCGCCACCTATGGCTACACCTTC.

This clonotype appeared many times. The chain couples TRBV10-1 to TRBJ2-7; 9 nucleotides agree with TRBD1. There are 14 residues in the CDR3. Unmatched junction bases numbered 1, after V lost 2 bases and J lost 2 bases. In germline, CDR1 is WNHNN, CDR2 SYGVQD (reference sequence). CDR3 in DNA: TGCGCCAGCAGTGAGGGGACAGGGACCTACGAGCAGTACTTC. It encodes CASSEGTGTYEQYF.

The chain is built from TRBV29-1 and TRBJ1-4, with D unresolved. CDR1 is SQVTM, CDR2 ANQGSEA, per germline. This CDR3 is 12 amino acids long. Trimming shortened V by 7 bases and J by 7 bases, and 13 bases separated the two germline ends. The CDR3 spells CSGSESGEKLFF. DNA of the CDR3: TGCAGCGGTAGCGAGTCTGGTGAAAAACTGTTTTTT.

In its sample, this clonotype was seen a few times. CDR3 sequence reads: CASSTPGSSDIQYF. The DNA for the CDR3 is TGTGCCAGCAGTACCCCGGGGTCTTCGGACATTCAGTACTTC. The V call is TRBV6-1, the J call TRBJ2-4, with D tentatively TRBD2 (5 bases). CDR1 and CDR2 (germline): MNHNS, SASEGT. The CDR3 is 14 amino acids. Trimming removed 5 bases from V and 8 bases from J, with 16 bases in between.

The J gene is TRBJ2-7, the V gene TRBV6-2 or TRBV6-3; TRBD2 matches at 7 bases. J was trimmed by 5 bases and V by 7 bases; bases with no gene match: 5. The CDR3 consists of 12 residues. Per germline, CDR1 MNHEY and CDR2 SVGEGT. CDR3 sequence reads: CASTHAGDEQYF. DNA of the CDR3: TGTGCCAGCACTCACGCGGGAGACGAGCAGTACTTC.

The chain links TRBV6-1 to TRBJ2-5, with no clear D. V gave up 2 bases and J gave up 9 bases, with 13 bases separating them. Germline V gives CDR1 MNHNS, CDR2 SASEGT. The CDR3 is 13 amino acids. DNA of the CDR3: TGTGCCAGCAGTGAAATGTACCCTGCGGCCCAGTACTTC. This translates into CASSEMYPAAQYF.

Only a few counts were recorded for this clonotype. The chain recombines TRBV7-7 with TRBJ2-1, with 8 bases fitting TRBD2. The V gene's germline CDR1 is SSHAT and CDR2 FNYEAQ (reference sequence). V shed 5 bases, J shed 10 bases, and the junction held 10 bases outside the gene matches. The CDR3 covers 14 residues. In DNA, the CDR3 is TGTGCCAGCAGCCCGGGGAGCGGGAGAAGAGAGCAGTTCTTC. Translated: CASSPGSGRREQFF.

The rearrangement joins TRBV7-2 to TRBJ2-2; D is unclear. The ends were cut back, 2 bases at V and 9 bases at J, with 10 bases in the middle. This CDR3 has 13 residues. The germline gives CDR1 SGHTA, CDR2 FQGNSA. CDR3 coding DNA: TGTGCCAGCAGCTTAAAAGGGTACAGGGAGCTGTTTTTT. This sequence encodes CASSLKGYRELFF.

Many counts were recorded for this clonotype. This rearrangement joins TRBV19 to TRBJ2-7, with no clear D. Germline V CDR1 and CDR2: LNHDA, SQIVND (reference sequence). The germline V and J ends were trimmed by 3 bases and 6 bases, with 9 bases remaining between them. The CDR3 length is 12 residues. Written as DNA, the CDR3 is TGTGCCAGTAGTATGGGGTCGGGCGAGCAGTACTTC. This translates into CASSMGSGEQYF.

This clonotype was seen repeatedly, ten times or more. CDR3 sequence: CASSPRPHEQFF. CDR3 bases: TGTGCCAGCAGTCCCCGACCGCATGAGCAGTTCTTC. This chain connects TRBV6-2 or TRBV6-3 to TRBJ2-1; D is ambiguous. V was trimmed by 5 bases and J by 8 bases, leaving 10 bases between them. CDR3 length: 12 residues. CDR1 and CDR2 (germline): MNHEY, SVGEGT.

The chain has TRBV5-6 and TRBJ2-7; a weak D match, TRBD2 (6 bases). Germline CDR1 SGHDT, CDR2 YYEEEE. The CDR3 has 15 residues. The ends were cut back, 4 bases at V and 0 bases at J, with 14 bases in the middle. The CDR3 here is CASSPWGETSYEQYF. CDR3 sequence (DNA): TGTGCCAGCAGCCCCTGGGGGGAGACCTCCTACGAGCAGTACTTC.

The chain joins TRBV25-1 to TRBJ2-5, with 11 bases that match TRBD1. The CDR3 is made up of 13 amino acids. Germline loops: CDR1 MGHDK, CDR2 SYGVNS. For the CDR3, the DNA is TGTGCGGTACAGGACAGGGGGCGAAAGACCCAGTACTTC. This encodes CAVQDRGRKTQYF.

The chain combines TRBV20-1 with TRBJ2-7; D ambiguous. In germline, CDR1 is DFQATT, CDR2 SNEGSKA (reference sequence). Trimming shortened V by 0 bases and J by 0 bases, and 6 bases separated the two germline ends. This CDR3 has 13 amino acids. For the CDR3, the DNA is TGCAGTGCTAGAGATCTGGACTCCTACGAGCAGTACTTC. Translating gives CSARDLDSYEQYF.

The chain recombines TRBV28 with TRBJ2-1; D uncertain. CDR1 MDHEN and CDR2 SYDVKM come from the germline V gene. The CDR3 is 11 residues long. The CDR3 region has the DNA TGTGAGAATGGATCCTACAATGAGCAGTTCTTC. Its protein is CENGSYNEQFF.

The chain couples TRBV12-3 or TRBV12-4 to TRBJ2-1, with D tentatively TRBD1 (6 bases). The CDR3 contains 12 residues. The V end lost 4 bases, the J end lost 9 bases, and 10 bases lay between the germline ends. Written as DNA, the CDR3 is TGTGCCAGCAGTTCCTACAGGGTTGAGCAGTTCTTC. It codes for CASSSYRVEQFF.